The subject of this entry is one TCR beta chain. V shed 3 bases and J 2 bases; nucleotides not matched to a gene: 2. The germline V gene has CDR1 LGHDT and CDR2 YNNKEL (reference sequence). There are 14 residues in the CDR3. Libraries were prepared by immunoSEQ multiplex PCR; TCRdb keeps only in-frame clonotypes and omits some of them. The repertoire consists of 55,000 to 75,000 clones, with 79% occurring once and the leading ten covering about 3.3%. These data are taken from a study of blood T cell repertoires in COVID-19. Overall study context: Researchers got acute and convalescent COVID-19 samples from the United States, Italy and Spain. T cells, B-cell-depleted T cells, or PBMCs provided the cDNA or gDNA that served as material.

Sequencing used peripheral blood. The chain combines TRBV3-1 (or the pseudogene TRBV3-2) with TRBJ2-7, with 9 bases fitting TRBD2. This TCR came from a man in his 60s with acute or convalescent COVID-19. This chain's CDR3 is CASSQGLAAYEQYF. The CDR3 nucleotides are TGTGCCAGCAGCCAGGGACTAGCAGCCTACGAGCAGTACTTC.